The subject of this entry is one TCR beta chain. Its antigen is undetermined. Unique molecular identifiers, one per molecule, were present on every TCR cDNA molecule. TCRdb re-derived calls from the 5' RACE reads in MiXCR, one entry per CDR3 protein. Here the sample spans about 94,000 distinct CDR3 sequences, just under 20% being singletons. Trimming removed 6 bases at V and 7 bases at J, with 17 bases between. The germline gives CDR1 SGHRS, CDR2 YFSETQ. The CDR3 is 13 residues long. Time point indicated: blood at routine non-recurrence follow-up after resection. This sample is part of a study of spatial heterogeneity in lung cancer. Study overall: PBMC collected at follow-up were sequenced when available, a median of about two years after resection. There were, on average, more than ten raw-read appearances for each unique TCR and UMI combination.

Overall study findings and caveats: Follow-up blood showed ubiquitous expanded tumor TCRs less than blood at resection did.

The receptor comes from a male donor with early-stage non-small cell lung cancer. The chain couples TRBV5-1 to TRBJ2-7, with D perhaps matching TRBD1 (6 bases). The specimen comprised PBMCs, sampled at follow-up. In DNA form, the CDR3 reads TGCGCCAGCACAACCGGACAGACAGTGGAGCAGTACTTC. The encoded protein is CASTTGQTVEQYF.